Following are 9 T cell receptor beta chains from one sample sequenced in a study of technical replicates of blood from several donors. TCRdb's table, derived via immunoSEQ multiplex PCR, lists solely in-frame clones and lacks some. The sample includes more than 65,000 clones, 85% to 95% of them seen just once. Source material: T cells isolated from PBMCs. The receptors derive from a human donor in good health.

V gene TRBV6-5 combines with J gene TRBJ1-1; possible D gene TRBD1, 5 bases. CDR1 and CDR2 from the germline V gene are MNHEY and SVGAGI. The ends were cut back, 9 bases at V and 7 bases at J, with 18 bases in the middle. The CDR3 sequence is 13 residues long. The CDR3 is CASIGGTPFEAFF. For the CDR3, the DNA is TGTGCCAGTATTGGGGGGACCCCCTTTGAAGCTTTCTTT.

This clone was detected only once. The V call is TRBV5-1, the J call TRBJ1-4, with 9 bases lining up with TRBD1. The CDR3 is made up of 15 amino acids. Losses at the gene ends were 2 bases for V and 8 bases for J; bases not matched to a gene: 7. The germline CDR1 and CDR2 sequences are SGHRS and YFSETQ. Here the CDR3 DNA reads TGCGCCAGCAGCTTCGGACAGGGGTCAGGGGAAAAACTGTTTTTT. This gives the protein CASSFGQGSGEKLFF.

This rearrangement joins TRBV10-3 to TRBJ1-1, with unresolved D. Germline CDR1 is ENHRY and CDR2 is SYGVKD. V lost 5 bases, J lost 4 bases, and 14 bases lay in between. The CDR3 is made up of 14 amino acids. For the CDR3, the DNA is TGTGCCATCAGTAACATAAGACAAACCACTGAAGCTTTCTTT. Residues: CAISNIRQTTEAFF.

The chain employs TRBV28 and TRBJ1-4; D call uncertain. Deletions cut 4 bases from V and 6 bases from J, with 9 bases between. The germline gives CDR1 MDHEN, CDR2 SYDVKM. This CDR3 has 13 amino acids. In DNA form, the CDR3 reads TGTGCCAGCAGTTCAATAGCGTATGAAAAACTGTTTTTT. Amino acid sequence: CASSSIAYEKLFF.

This sequence joins TRBV6-1 and TRBJ2-1, with 7 bases that match TRBD2. This CDR3 has 14 residues. The trim removed 5 bases at V and 7 bases at J, leaving 8 bases unmatched. Germline CDR1 MNHNS, CDR2 SASEGT. CDR3 region: CASSSGTRNNEQFF. The CDR3 DNA is TGTGCCAGCAGTAGCGGGACTCGTAATAATGAGCAGTTCTTC.

The V and J genes are TRBV30 and TRBJ1-1; D remains unclear. There are 12 residues in the CDR3. V lost 4 bases, J lost 1 base, and 7 bases lay in between. Germline loops: CDR1 GTSNPN, CDR2 SVGIG (reference sequence). Here the CDR3 reads CAWKLANTEAFF. The CDR3 nucleotides are TGTGCCTGGAAGTTGGCGAACACTGAAGCTTTCTTT. Full variable domain (outside the CDR3, taken from reference TRBV30 and TRBJ1-1): SQTIHQWPATLVQPVGSPLSLECTVEGTSNPNLYWYRQAAGRGLQLLFYSVGIGQISSEVPQNLSASRPQDRQFILSSKKLLLSDSGFYLCAWKLANTEAFFGQGTRLTVV.

The rearrangement joins TRBV29-1 to TRBJ1-1, with D perhaps matching TRBD1 (6 bases). There are 12 residues in the CDR3. Germline assignment: CDR1 SQVTM and CDR2 ANQGSEA. The V gene lost 6 bases and the J gene lost 7 bases, with 15 bases spanning the gap. In nucleotides, the CDR3 is TGCAGCGTGGAACAGGGAGGAGGTGAAGCTTTCTTT. It yields the protein CSVEQGGGEAFF. The full variable domain, completed using reference TRBV29-1 and TRBJ1-1, is SAVISQKPSRDICQRGTSLTIQCQVDSQVTMMFWYRQQPGQSLTLIATANQGSEATYESGFVIDKFPISRPNLTFSTLTVSNMSPEDSSIYLCSVEQGGGEAFFGQGTRLTVV.

This chain uses TRBV6-5 with TRBJ1-1; no reliable D call. V shed 6 bases and J shed 12 bases, with 11 bases lying between them. This CDR3 region has 10 residues. CDR1 and CDR2 (germline): MNHEY, SVGAGI. The CDR3 nucleotides are TGTGCCAGCAGGGGCCCGGTAACTTTCTTT. This encodes CASRGPVTFF.

The chain couples TRBV4-1 to TRBJ2-5; 7 nucleotides agree with TRBD2. V shed 3 bases, J shed 1 base, and the junction held 5 bases outside the gene matches. The CDR3 covers 15 residues. Germline V gives CDR1 MGHRA, CDR2 YSYEKL. As DNA, the CDR3 is TGCGCCAGCAGCCAGAGACTAGCCTCCCAAGAGACCCAGTACTTC. Translating gives CASSQRLASQETQYF.